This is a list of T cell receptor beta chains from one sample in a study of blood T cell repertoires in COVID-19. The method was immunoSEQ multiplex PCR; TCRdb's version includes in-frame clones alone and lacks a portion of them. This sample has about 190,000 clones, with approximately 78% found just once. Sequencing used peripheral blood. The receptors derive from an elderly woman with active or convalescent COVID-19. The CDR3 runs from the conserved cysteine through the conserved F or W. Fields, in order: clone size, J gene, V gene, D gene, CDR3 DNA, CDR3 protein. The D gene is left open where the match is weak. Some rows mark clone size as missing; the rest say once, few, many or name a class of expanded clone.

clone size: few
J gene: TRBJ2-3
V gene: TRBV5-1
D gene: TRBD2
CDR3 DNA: TGCGCCAGCAGCTTACGTTTTGTGGTAGCGGGGGGGCAATCAGATACGCAGTATTTT
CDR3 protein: CASSLRFVVAGGQSDTQYF

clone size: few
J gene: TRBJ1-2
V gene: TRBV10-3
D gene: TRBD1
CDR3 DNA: TGTGCCATCGGGGACAGGGGGCACTATGGCTACACCTTC
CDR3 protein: CAIGDRGHYGYTF

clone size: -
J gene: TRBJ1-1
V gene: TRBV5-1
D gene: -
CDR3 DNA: TGCGCCAGCAGCTTGTCCGAAGCGGGGGTGAACACTGAAGCTTTCTTT
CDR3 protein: CASSLSEAGVNTEAFF

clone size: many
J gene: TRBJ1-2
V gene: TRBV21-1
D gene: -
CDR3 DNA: TGTGCCAGCAGCAAAAGAGTGGCCGGGGACTATGGCTACACCTTC
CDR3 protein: CASSKRVAGDYGYTF

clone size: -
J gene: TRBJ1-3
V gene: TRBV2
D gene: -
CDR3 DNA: TGTGCCAGCTTGCCGGCCCCGGGGAACTCTGGAAACACCATATATTTT
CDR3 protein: CASLPAPGNSGNTIYF

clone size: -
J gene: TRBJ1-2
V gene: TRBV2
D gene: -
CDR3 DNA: TGTGCCAGCAGTGAGTCTTTACACAGCAACTATGGCTACACCTTC
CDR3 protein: CASSESLHSNYGYTF

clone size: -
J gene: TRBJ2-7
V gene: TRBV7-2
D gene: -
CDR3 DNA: TGTGCCAGCAGCTTAGACAGCTCCTACGAGCAGTACTTC
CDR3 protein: CASSLDSSYEQYF

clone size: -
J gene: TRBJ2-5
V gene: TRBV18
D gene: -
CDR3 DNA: TGTGCCAGCTCACCAACGCAGGGGTTGGAGACCCAGTACTTC
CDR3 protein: CASSPTQGLETQYF

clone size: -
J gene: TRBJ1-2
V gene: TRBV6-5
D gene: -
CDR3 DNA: TGTGCCAGCAGCCGCAGGCTGGGGGGTAACTATGGCTACACCTTC
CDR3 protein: CASSRRLGGNYGYTF

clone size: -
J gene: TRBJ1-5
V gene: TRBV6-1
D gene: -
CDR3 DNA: TGTGCCAGCAGTGAACCGCGGCAGCCCCAGCATTTT
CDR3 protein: CASSEPRQPQHF

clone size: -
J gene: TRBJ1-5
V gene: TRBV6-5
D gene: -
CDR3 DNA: TGTGCCAGCAGTTACAGTTCAGTTAAGCAGCCCCAGCATTTT
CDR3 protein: CASSYSSVKQPQHF

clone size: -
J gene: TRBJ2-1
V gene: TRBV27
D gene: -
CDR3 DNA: TGTGCCAGCAGTCCAACAGGAGATGAGCAGTTCTTC
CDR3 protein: CASSPTGDEQFF

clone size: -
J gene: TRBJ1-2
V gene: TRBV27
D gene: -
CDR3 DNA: TGTGCCAGCAGTTCAGGATCTTATGGCTACACCTTC
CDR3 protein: CASSSGSYGYTF

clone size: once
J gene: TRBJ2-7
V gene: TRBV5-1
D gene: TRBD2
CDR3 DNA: TGCGCCAGCAGCGCGGGACTAGCGGACTACGAGCAGTACTTC
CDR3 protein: CASSAGLADYEQYF

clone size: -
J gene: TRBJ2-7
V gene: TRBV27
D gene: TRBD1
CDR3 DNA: TGTGCCAGCAGTTCTCGACAGGGGGAGTACTTC
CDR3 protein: CASSSRQGEYF

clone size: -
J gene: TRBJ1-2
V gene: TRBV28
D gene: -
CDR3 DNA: TGTGCCACGGCCAAAACAGGGCCCATCTATGGCTACACCTTC
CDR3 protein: CATAKTGPIYGYTF

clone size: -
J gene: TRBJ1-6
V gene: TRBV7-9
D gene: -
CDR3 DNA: TGTGCCAGCAGCTCAGGGGTCGTGGCACCCCTCCACTTT
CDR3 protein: CASSSGVVAPLHF

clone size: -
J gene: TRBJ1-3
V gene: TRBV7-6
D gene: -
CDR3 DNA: TGTGCCAGCAGCTTCGAGGACAATCCCTCTGGAAACACCATATATTTT
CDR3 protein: CASSFEDNPSGNTIYF

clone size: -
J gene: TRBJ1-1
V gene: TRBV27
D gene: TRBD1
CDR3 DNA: TGTGCCAGCAGTCCCCGAACTCGGACAGGAAGGACTGAAGCTTTCTTT
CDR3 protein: CASSPRTRTGRTEAFF

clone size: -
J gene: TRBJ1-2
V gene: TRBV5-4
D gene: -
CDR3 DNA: TGTGCCAGCAGCTACGGGAGTTATGGCTACACCTTC
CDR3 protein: CASSYGSYGYTF

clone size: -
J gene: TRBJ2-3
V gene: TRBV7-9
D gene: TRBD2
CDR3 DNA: TGTGCCAGCATCCCGACTAGCGGGGTTTCAGATACGCAGTATTTT
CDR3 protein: CASIPTSGVSDTQYF

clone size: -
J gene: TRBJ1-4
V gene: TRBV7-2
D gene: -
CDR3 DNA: TGTGCCAGCAGCCCCACCGCAGACAAGGAAAAACTGTTTTTT
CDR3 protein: CASSPTADKEKLFF

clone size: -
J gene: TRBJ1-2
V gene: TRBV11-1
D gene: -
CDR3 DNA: TGTGCCAGCAGCTTATATGAGGACAACGGCTACACCTTC
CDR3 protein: CASSLYEDNGYTF

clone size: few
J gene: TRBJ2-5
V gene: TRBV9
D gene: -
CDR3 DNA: TGTGCCAGCAGCGTAGACAGCGGAGTCCTGTACTTC
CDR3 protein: CASSVDSGVLYF

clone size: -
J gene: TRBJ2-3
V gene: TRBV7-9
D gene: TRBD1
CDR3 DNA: TGTGCCAGCAGCTTGGGACAGGCACCAACAGATACGCAGTATTTT
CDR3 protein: CASSLGQAPTDTQYF

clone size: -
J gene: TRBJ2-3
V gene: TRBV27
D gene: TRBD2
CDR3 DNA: TGTGCCAGCAGCTCCCTTTTAGCGGGGCGCACAGATACGCAGTATTTT
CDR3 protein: CASSSLLAGRTDTQYF

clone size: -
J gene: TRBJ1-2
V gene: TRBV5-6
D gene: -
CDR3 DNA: TGTGCCAGCACCCCAGGGGCTGGGAACTATGGCTACACCTTC
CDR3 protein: CASTPGAGNYGYTF

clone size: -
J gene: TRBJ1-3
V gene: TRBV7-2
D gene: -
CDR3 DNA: TGTGCCAGCAGCCCCGTGAGGTCTGGAAACACCATATATTTT
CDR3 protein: CASSPVRSGNTIYF

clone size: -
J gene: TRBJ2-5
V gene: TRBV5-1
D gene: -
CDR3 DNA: TGCGCCAGCAATTACGGTCGGACAGCTCAAGAGACCCAGTACTTC
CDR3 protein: CASNYGRTAQETQYF

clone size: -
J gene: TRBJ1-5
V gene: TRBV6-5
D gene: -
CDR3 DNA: TGTGCCAGCGAATCAGGGGTTAATCAGCCCCAGCATTTT
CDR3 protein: CASESGVNQPQHF

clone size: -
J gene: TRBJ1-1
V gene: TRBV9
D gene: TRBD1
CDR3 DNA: TGTGCCAGCACCTCCAATCCGGGACAGAGCACTGAAGCTTTCTTT
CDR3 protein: CASTSNPGQSTEAFF

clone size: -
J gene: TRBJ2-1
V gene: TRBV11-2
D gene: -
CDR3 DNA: TGTGCCAGCAGCTTAGGCGGGGCGAACAATGAGCAGTTCTTC
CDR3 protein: CASSLGGANNEQFF

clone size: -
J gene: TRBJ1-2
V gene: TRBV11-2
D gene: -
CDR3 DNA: TGTGCCAGCAGCTTAGCTGGGGCCGACGGCTACACCTTC
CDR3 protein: CASSLAGADGYTF

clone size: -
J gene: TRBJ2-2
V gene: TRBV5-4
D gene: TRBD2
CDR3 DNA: TGTGCCAGCAGCTTGTTAGCGGGTGCGAACACCGGGGAGCTGTTTTTT
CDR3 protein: CASSLLAGANTGELFF

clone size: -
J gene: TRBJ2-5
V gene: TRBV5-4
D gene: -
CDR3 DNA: TGTGCCAGCAGAGGAGTACAGGGTGAAAAAGAGACCCAGTACTTC
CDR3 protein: CASRGVQGEKETQYF

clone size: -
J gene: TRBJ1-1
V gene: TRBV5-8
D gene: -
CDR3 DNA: TGTGCCAGCAGCACGCGTGAGGGGACTACTGAAGCTTTCTTT
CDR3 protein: CASSTREGTTEAFF

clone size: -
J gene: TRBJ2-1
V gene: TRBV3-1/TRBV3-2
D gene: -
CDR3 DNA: TGTGCCAGCAGCCCCGACAGTTACAATGAGCAGTTCTTC
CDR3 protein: CASSPDSYNEQFF

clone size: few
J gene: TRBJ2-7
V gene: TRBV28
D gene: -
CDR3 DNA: TGTGCCAGCAGCCAAACCTGGGGGGGCCACGACGAGCAGTACTTC
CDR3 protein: CASSQTWGGHDEQYF

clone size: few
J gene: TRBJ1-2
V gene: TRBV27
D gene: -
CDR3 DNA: TGTGCCAGCAGTTCGACAGATAACTATGGCTACACCTTC
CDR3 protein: CASSSTDNYGYTF

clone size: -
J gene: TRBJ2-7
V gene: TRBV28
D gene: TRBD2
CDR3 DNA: TGTGCCAGCAGTTCTCAGGGAGGGAAGGACGAGCAGTACTTC
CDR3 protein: CASSSQGGKDEQYF

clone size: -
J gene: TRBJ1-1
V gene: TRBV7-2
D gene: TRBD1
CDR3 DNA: TGTGCCAGCAGCTCGCCGGGACAGGGGCTGACGGCTTTCTTT
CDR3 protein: CASSSPGQGLTAFF

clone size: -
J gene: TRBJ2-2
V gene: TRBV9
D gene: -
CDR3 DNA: TGTGCCAGCAGCGGCCCCGACTTATACACCGGGGAGCTGTTTTTT
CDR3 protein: CASSGPDLYTGELFF

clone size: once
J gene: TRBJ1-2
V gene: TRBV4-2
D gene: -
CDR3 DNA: TGTGCCAGCAGCCAGCTGGGAGTTGGGGTGGATGGCTACACCTTC
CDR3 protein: CASSQLGVGVDGYTF

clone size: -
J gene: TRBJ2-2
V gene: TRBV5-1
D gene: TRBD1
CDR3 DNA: TGCGCCAGCAGCTTGGGACAGGGTAACACCGGGGAGCTGTTTTTT
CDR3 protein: CASSLGQGNTGELFF

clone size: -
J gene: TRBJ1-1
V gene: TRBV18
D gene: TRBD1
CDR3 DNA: TGTGCCAGCTCACTCAGTGGGGACAGGGAAGCTTTCTTT
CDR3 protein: CASSLSGDREAFF

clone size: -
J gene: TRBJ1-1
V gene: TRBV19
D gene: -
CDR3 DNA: TGTGCCAGTAGTATACGGCAGGGTGGCCCGCTGCGGGATGAAGCTTTCTTT
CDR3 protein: CASSIRQGGPLRDEAFF

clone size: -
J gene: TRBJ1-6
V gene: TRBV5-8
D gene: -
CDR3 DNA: TGTGCCAGCAGCTTCGGACACCCATATAATTCACCCCTCCACTTT
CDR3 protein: CASSFGHPYNSPLHF

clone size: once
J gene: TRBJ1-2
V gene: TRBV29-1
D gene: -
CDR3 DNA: TGCAGCTTCTCCGGGTCGGGGTATGGCTACACCTTC
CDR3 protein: CSFSGSGYGYTF

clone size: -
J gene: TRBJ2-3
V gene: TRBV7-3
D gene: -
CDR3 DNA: TGTGCCAGCAGCTTAACGAGAGTCGATACGCAGTATTTT
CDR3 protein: CASSLTRVDTQYF

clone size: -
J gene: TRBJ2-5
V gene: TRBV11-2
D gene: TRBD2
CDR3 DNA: TGTGCCAGCAGCTCGTCGGGACTAGCGGAACAAGAGACCCAGTACTTC
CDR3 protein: CASSSSGLAEQETQYF

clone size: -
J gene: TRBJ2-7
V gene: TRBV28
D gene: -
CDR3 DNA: TGTGCCAGCAGTTTCTCGGTCCCCGCGAGGTCGGTCGCGTTC
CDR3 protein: CASSFSVPARSVAF

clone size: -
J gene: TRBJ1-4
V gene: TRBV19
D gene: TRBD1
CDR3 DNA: TGTGCCAGTAGTATCCCCCGCCAGGGGGCTGAAAAACTGTTTTTT
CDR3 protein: CASSIPRQGAEKLFF

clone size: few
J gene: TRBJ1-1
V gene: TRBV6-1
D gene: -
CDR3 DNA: TGTGCCAGCGGTGAGTCGGTAAACACTGAAGCTTTCTTT
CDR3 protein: CASGESVNTEAFF

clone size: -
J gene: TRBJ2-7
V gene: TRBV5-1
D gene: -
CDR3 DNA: TGCGCCAGCAGCTTGGTACAGAGCTACGAGCAGTACTTC
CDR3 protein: CASSLVQSYEQYF

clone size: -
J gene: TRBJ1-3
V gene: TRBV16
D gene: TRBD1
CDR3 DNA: TGTGCCAGCAGCCAAGACAGGGCGGGAAACACCATATATTTT
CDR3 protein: CASSQDRAGNTIYF

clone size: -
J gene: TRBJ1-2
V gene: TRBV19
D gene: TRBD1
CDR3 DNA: TGTGCCAGTAGTCCAGGGGGCTTAAGCTATGGCTACACCTTC
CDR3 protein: CASSPGGLSYGYTF